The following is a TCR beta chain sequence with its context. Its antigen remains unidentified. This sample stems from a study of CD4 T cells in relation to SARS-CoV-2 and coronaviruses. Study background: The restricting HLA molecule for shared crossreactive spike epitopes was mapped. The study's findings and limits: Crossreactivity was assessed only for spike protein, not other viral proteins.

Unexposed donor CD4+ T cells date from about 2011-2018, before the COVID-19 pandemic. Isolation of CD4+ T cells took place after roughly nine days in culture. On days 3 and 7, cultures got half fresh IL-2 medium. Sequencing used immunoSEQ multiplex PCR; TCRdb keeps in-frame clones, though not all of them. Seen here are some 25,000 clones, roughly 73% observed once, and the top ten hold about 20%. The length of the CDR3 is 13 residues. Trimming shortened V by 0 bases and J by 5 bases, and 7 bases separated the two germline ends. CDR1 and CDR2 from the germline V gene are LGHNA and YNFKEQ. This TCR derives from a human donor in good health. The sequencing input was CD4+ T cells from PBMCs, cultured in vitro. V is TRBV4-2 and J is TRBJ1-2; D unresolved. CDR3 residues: CASSQDLGYGYTF. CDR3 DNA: TGTGCCAGCAGCCAAGATCTGGGGTATGGCTACACCTTC.